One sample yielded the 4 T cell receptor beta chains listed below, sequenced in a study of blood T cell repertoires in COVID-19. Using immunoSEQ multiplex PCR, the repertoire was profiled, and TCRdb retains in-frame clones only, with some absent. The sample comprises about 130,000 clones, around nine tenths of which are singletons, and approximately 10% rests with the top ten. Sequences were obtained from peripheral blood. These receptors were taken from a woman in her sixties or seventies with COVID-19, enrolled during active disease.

The chain's CDR3 is CASSVQQISYNEQFF. CDR3 nucleotides: TGCGCCAGCAGTGTACAGCAAATCTCCTACAATGAGCAGTTCTTC. This chain connects TRBV10-1 to TRBJ2-1; no firm D call. The ends were cut back, 4 bases at V and 0 bases at J, with 10 bases in the middle. This CDR3 has 15 amino acids. Germline-derived CDR1 and CDR2 are WNHNN and SYGVQD (reference sequence).

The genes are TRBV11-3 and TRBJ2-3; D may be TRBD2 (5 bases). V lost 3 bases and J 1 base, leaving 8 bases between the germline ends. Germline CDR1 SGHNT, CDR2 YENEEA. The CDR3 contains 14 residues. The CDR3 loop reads CASSFSAGTDTQYF. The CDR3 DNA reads TGTGCCAGCAGCTTCTCAGCGGGCACAGATACGCAGTATTTT.

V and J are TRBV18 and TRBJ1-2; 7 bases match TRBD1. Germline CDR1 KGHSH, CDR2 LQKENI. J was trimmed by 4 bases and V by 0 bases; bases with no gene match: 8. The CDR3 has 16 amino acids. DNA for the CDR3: TGTGCCAGCTCACCACCGACAGGGCAGGATTCCTATGGCTACACCTTC. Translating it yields CASSPPTGQDSYGYTF.

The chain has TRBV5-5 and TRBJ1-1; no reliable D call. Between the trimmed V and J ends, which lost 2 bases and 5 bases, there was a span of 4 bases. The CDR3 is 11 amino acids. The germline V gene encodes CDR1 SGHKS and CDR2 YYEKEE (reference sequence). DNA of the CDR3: TGTGCCAGCAGCTTCAGTACTGAAGCTTTCTTT. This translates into CASSFSTEAFF.